This record covers a single TCR beta chain. The V gene's germline CDR1 is SGHDT and CDR2 YYEEEE. CDR3 size: 15 residues. V was shortened by 3 bases and J by 4 bases, with 13 bases between the two germline ends. The sample is drawn from a study of blood T cell repertoires in COVID-19. About the research overall: Samples of COVID-19 (acute and convalescent) were obtained from the United States, Italy and Spain. T cells, B-cell-depleted T cells, or PBMCs provided the cDNA or gDNA that served as material.

In the authors' methods: Amplification with reference gene primers provided the estimates of nucleated cell counts. Profiling relied on immunoSEQ multiplex PCR, and the TCRdb table lists in-frame clones only, not all of them. For V, J and clone size, that table is used; D and trimming come from the DNA. The repertoire holds roughly 100,000 clones, with about 80% as singletons. This clonotype was obtained from a man between 65 and 80 years old with acute or convalescent COVID-19. The V gene is TRBV5-6, the J gene TRBJ2-2, with D perhaps matching TRBD2 (6 bases). Source material: peripheral blood. CDR3 sequence reads: CASSWGEVVTGELFF. Written as DNA, the CDR3 is TGTGCCAGCAGCTGGGGGGAGGTGGTCACCGGGGAGCTGTTTTTT. The entire variable domain, with the rest obtained from reference TRBV5-6 and TRBJ2-2, is as follows: DAGVTQSPTHLIKTRGQQVTLRCSPKSGHDTVSWYQQALGQGPQFIFQYYEEEERQRGNFPDRFSGHQFPNYSSELNVNALLLGDSALYLCASSWGEVVTGELFFGEGSRLTVL.